This T cell receptor (beta chain) comes out of a study of CD8+CD57+ T cells in acquired aplastic anemia. All sequencing subjects had displayed CD8+CD57+ cell expansion on flow cytometry. By the time of blood sampling, patients had still received no therapy. Genomic DNA, the template, was used for profiling of the TCR beta VDJ and CDR3. TCRdb reprocessed the reads via MiXCR and lists one record per CDR3 protein. The table records hundreds of thousands of distinct CDR3 sequences, around 32% of them present only once. This clonotype appeared many times. The CDR3 is 14 amino acids. The germline V gene has CDR1 SGHTA and CDR2 FQGTGA. The V end lost 1 base, the J end lost 4 bases, and 9 bases lay between the germline ends.

The chain is built from TRBV7-3 and TRBJ2-3; D not resolved. What was sequenced was sorted CD4+, CD8+, or CD8+CD57+ T cells (not recorded which) from PBMCs. The sequence was collected from a human donor with aplastic anemia. CDR3 in DNA: TGTGCCAGCAGCTTAAACTCTGGCCCAGATACGCAGTATTTT. The encoded protein is CASSLNSGPDTQYF.